Following are 30 T cell receptor beta chains from one sample sequenced in a study of blood T cell repertoires in COVID-19. TCRdb keeps only in-frame clones here, not all; method: immunoSEQ multiplex PCR. Here the sample spans approximately 250,000 clones, around 86% being singletons. Sequenced material: peripheral blood. Source of these receptors: a man in his forties or fifties with active or convalescent COVID-19.

The chain links TRBV20-1 to TRBJ1-6, with 10 bases identical to TRBD1. The CDR3 is 17 residues long. The V segment lost 3 bases and the J segment 8 bases; nucleotides outside the gene matches: 13. Germline lookup yields CDR1 DFQATT and CDR2 SNEGSKA (reference sequence). The CDR3 nucleotides are TGCAGTGCTAGTTCGGGACAGGGGACTGATGGGGATTCACCCCTCCACTTT. This translates into CSASSGQGTDGDSPLHF.

This clone was observed a few times. The V gene is TRBV4-2, the J gene TRBJ2-2, with D perhaps matching TRBD2 (5 bases). Looked up from germline, CDR1 is LGHNA and CDR2 is YNFKEQ. V gave up 0 bases and J gave up 1 base, with 12 bases separating them. The length of the CDR3 is 17 residues. The CDR3 reads CASSQDGGQWNTGELFF. CDR3 coding DNA: TGTGCCAGCAGCCAAGACGGCGGGCAGTGGAACACCGGGGAGCTGTTTTTT.

The chain uses TRBV30 and TRBJ1-4; 10 bases match TRBD1. This CDR3 has 13 residues. Germline V CDR1 and CDR2: GTSNPN, SVGIG (reference sequence). Germline trimming cut 4 bases from V and 11 bases from J; bases unmatched to any gene: 7. In DNA, the CDR3 is TGTGCCTGGACTGGGGACAGGGGAGGGAAACTGTTTTTT. Amino acid sequence: CAWTGDRGGKLFF.

The chain is built from TRBV5-6 and TRBJ2-7; a weak D match, TRBD2 (5 bases). The V end was cut by 3 bases, the J end by 0 bases, with 10 bases between. Per the germline V gene, CDR1 is SGHDT and CDR2 is YYEEEE. This CDR3 has 14 amino acids. CDR3: CASSYGRGSYEQYF. The CDR3, as DNA: TGTGCCAGCAGCTACGGACGGGGCTCCTACGAGCAGTACTTC.

The chain carries TRBV19 and TRBJ2-7; the D is unclear. The germline gives CDR1 LNHDA, CDR2 SQIVND (reference sequence). Trimming pared 7 bases from V and 6 bases from J, leaving 16 bases between. This CDR3 comprises 13 residues. The CDR3: CASNYRSGLEQYF. The CDR3 DNA reads TGTGCCAGTAATTACCGATCTGGCCTCGAGCAGTACTTC.

V and J are TRBV18 and TRBJ1-1; D is possibly TRBD1 (5 bases). Germline CDR1 and CDR2: KGHSH and LQKENI. This CDR3 comprises 16 residues. V shed 3 bases and J shed 5 bases, with 19 bases lying between them. The CDR3 bases are TGTGCCAGCTCACCTGCGCGCGGGGGGGGTTGGACTGAAGCTTTCTTT. It encodes CASSPARGGGWTEAFF.

V and J are TRBV6-5 and TRBJ1-2; perhaps TRBD1 as D (6 bases). Per the germline V gene, CDR1 is MNHEY and CDR2 is SVGAGI. Between the trimmed V and J ends, which lost 6 bases and 4 bases, there was a span of 12 bases. This CDR3 is built from 13 residues. CDR3 sequence reads: CASRETGIYGYTF. CDR3 in DNA: TGTGCCAGCAGGGAGACAGGAATCTATGGCTACACCTTC.

The chain is built from TRBV2 and TRBJ1-2, with 7 bases aligning to TRBD1. Unmatched junction bases numbered 9, after V lost 7 bases and J lost 4 bases. This CDR3 spans 14 amino acids. CDR1 SNHLY and CDR2 FYNNEI come from the germline V gene. The CDR3 DNA reads TGTGCCAGCACGTTTCTCGAGGGGGCCTATGGCTACACCTTC. Its protein product is CASTFLEGAYGYTF.

This chain connects TRBV5-8 to TRBJ1-5, with TRBD1 identical over 7 bases. The CDR3 is 15 amino acids. The germline CDR1 and CDR2 sequences are SGHTS and YDEGEE. Trimming cost V 4 bases and J 3 bases; bases outside gene matches: 7. The CDR3 sequence: CASSPGQAHNQPQHF. The DNA for the CDR3 is TGTGCCAGCAGCCCCGGACAGGCGCACAATCAGCCCCAGCATTTT.

This clone has only a few counts. The rearrangement joins TRBV24-1 to TRBJ1-5, with 9 positions matching TRBD1. CDR1 KGHDR and CDR2 SFDVKD come from the germline V gene. The V segment lost 5 bases and the J segment 0 bases; nucleotides outside the gene matches: 13. This CDR3 has 19 amino acids. The CDR3 sequence is CATSANQGQGINSNQPQHF. The CDR3 bases are TGTGCCACCAGTGCTAACCAAGGACAGGGGATAAATAGCAATCAGCCCCAGCATTTT.

The J gene is TRBJ2-7, the V gene TRBV10-3; 9 bases fit TRBD1. The CDR3 length is 15 residues. Per the germline V gene, CDR1 is ENHRY and CDR2 is SYGVKD. After removal of 4 bases from V and 0 bases from J, the junction contained 4 bases not matched to a gene. The DNA for the CDR3 is TGTGCCATCAGTGGGGGGACAGGGAGCTCCTACGAGCAGTACTTC. Encoded protein: CAISGGTGSSYEQYF.

V and J are TRBV5-6 and TRBJ2-5, with D possibly being TRBD1 (6 bases). The germline V gene has CDR1 SGHDT and CDR2 YYEEEE. The CDR3 extends over 15 amino acids. The germline V and J ends were trimmed by 1 base and 5 bases, with 15 bases remaining between them. The CDR3 DNA reads as TGTGCCAGCAGCTTGTTCAGGGGTCTGGGGGAGACCCAGTACTTC. Residues: CASSLFRGLGETQYF.

The rearrangement uses TRBV3-1 (or the pseudogene TRBV3-2) and TRBJ1-3; D is possibly TRBD1 (6 bases). This CDR3 has 14 amino acids. V dropped 8 bases and J dropped 0 bases, with 11 bases sitting between them. Per germline, CDR1 LGHDT and CDR2 YNNKEL (reference sequence). CDR3 loop: CASGGTDSGNTIYF. In nucleotides, the CDR3 is TGTGCCAGCGGGGGCACAGACTCTGGAAACACCATATATTTT.

J is TRBJ2-4 and V is TRBV10-2, with 10 nucleotides matching TRBD1. Germline loops: CDR1 WSHSY, CDR2 SAAADI. V shed 2 bases and J 7 bases; nucleotides not matched to a gene: 2. The CDR3 has 14 residues. CDR3 sequence (DNA): TGCGCCAGCAGTGAGGGGACAGGGGCTAACATTCAGTACTTC. Its translation is CASSEGTGANIQYF.

This clone came up once. The V call is TRBV6-5, the J call TRBJ2-7, with D possibly TRBD2 on 6 matching bases. The CDR3 length is 15 residues. CDR1 is MNHEY, CDR2 SVGAGI, per germline. V lost 6 bases, J lost 4 bases, and 19 bases lay in between. CDR3 in amino acids: CASRTWRDGIYEQYF. The CDR3, as DNA: TGTGCCAGCAGGACGTGGCGGGATGGTATATACGAGCAGTACTTC.

This chain joins TRBV7-6 and TRBJ2-2; 10 nucleotides line up with TRBD2. Per the germline V gene, CDR1 is SGHVS and CDR2 is FNYEAQ. V trimming: 1 base; J trimming: 5 bases; junction bases outside the gene matches: 13. This CDR3 comprises 19 residues. CDR3 nucleotides: TGTGCCAGCAGCTTAGTTCGATCGCCGGGACTAGCGTGGACCGGGGAGCTGTTTTTT. Encoded protein: CASSLVRSPGLAWTGELFF.

This clone was seen only once. The rearrangement links TRBV7-9 to TRBJ2-7; 7 nucleotides match TRBD1. This CDR3 is 16 amino acids long. With V trimmed by 5 bases and J by 7 bases, 17 bases remained unmatched. Looked up from germline, CDR1 is SEHNR and CDR2 is FQNEAQ (reference sequence). CDR3 residues: CASSPMTGHIRGEQYF. CDR3 sequence (DNA): TGTGCCAGCAGCCCCATGACAGGGCACATTAGAGGGGAGCAGTACTTC. The variable domain in full, completed from reference TRBV7-9 and TRBJ2-7, reads DTGVSQNPRHKITKRGQNVTFRCDPISEHNRLYWYRQTLGQGPEFLTYFQNEAQLEKSRLLSDRFSAERPKGSFSTLEIQRTEQGDSAMYLCASSPMTGHIRGEQYFGPGTRLTVT.

A few counts support this clone. J is TRBJ2-5 and V is TRBV12-3 or TRBV12-4, with D maybe TRBD1 (6 bases). V lost 7 bases to trimming and J lost 1 base, with 10 bases between them. CDR3 length equals 13 residues. The DNA for the CDR3 is TGTGCCAGCACCGAGGACAGCCAAGAGACCCAGTACTTC. Its translation: CASTEDSQETQYF.

The chain has TRBV7-9 and TRBJ2-7; weak D call: TRBD2 (6 bases). This CDR3 has 14 amino acids. The germline gives CDR1 SEHNR, CDR2 FQNEAQ (reference sequence). The ends were cut back, 5 bases at V and 0 bases at J, with 11 bases in the middle. CDR3 sequence: CASSRSGLSYEQYF. CDR3 DNA sequence: TGTGCCAGCAGCCGATCGGGACTCTCCTACGAGCAGTACTTC.

The rearrangement uses TRBV29-1 and TRBJ2-1, with a tentative D call TRBD1 (6 bases). CDR1 is SQVTM and CDR2 is ANQGSEA in the germline V gene. V lost 3 bases to trimming and J lost 3 bases, with 12 bases between them. The length of the CDR3 is 14 residues. The CDR3 loop is CSVELGHYYNEQFF. In nucleotides, the CDR3 is TGCAGCGTTGAGTTGGGACATTACTACAATGAGCAGTTCTTC.

The chain has TRBV7-2 and TRBJ2-3; tentatively, D is TRBD2 (5 bases). The CDR3 totals 15 residues. The germline CDR1 and CDR2 sequences are SGHTA and FQGNSA. The V end lost 1 base, the J end lost 0 bases, and 8 bases lay between the germline ends. CDR3 nucleotide sequence: TGTGCCAGCAGCTTAGTGGACTCGAGCACAGATACGCAGTATTTT. Its translation: CASSLVDSSTDTQYF.

The chain is built from TRBV18 and TRBJ2-7; maybe TRBD1 (6 bases). Between the trimmed V and J ends, which lost 3 bases and 2 bases, there was a span of 11 bases. Per germline, CDR1 KGHSH and CDR2 LQKENI. This CDR3 comprises 14 residues. As DNA, the CDR3 is TGTGCCAGCTCACCGTCAGGGGTTACCTACGAGCAGTACTTC. Amino acid sequence: CASSPSGVTYEQYF.

The chain joins TRBV4-1 to TRBJ1-2; weak D call: TRBD1 (6 bases). V was trimmed by 3 bases and J by 6 bases, leaving 17 bases between them. Germline CDR1 is MGHRA and CDR2 is YSYEKL. The CDR3 is 15 residues long. The CDR3 DNA reads TGCGCCAGCAGCCAGAACAGGGCGCTCCCGGATGGCTACACCTTC. Translated, it gives CASSQNRALPDGYTF.

The chain recombines TRBV11-3 with TRBJ1-2; 8 bases are a match to TRBD1. Germline CDR1 SGHNT, CDR2 YENEEA. The CDR3 spans 17 residues. V gave up 4 bases and J gave up 0 bases; unmatched junction bases: 10. The CDR3, as DNA: TGTGCCAGCAGCTCTGCGGACAGGGCTTCAACTAACTATGGCTACACCTTC. Its translation is CASSSADRASTNYGYTF.

The chain employs TRBV5-1 and TRBJ1-4, with D perhaps TRBD1 (5 bases). Trimming cost V 0 bases and J 8 bases, with 8 bases left between them. CDR1 and CDR2 from the germline V gene are SGHRS and YFSETQ. This CDR3 has 13 amino acids. This CDR3 is CASSLAPGEKLFF. The CDR3 DNA sequence: TGCGCCAGCAGCTTGGCTCCAGGGGAAAAACTGTTTTTT.

The V gene is TRBV10-3, the J gene TRBJ2-1, with 8 bases that match TRBD2. The V and J ends lost 2 bases and 8 bases, in that order; junction bases with no gene match: 8. Germline V gives CDR1 ENHRY, CDR2 SYGVKD. This CDR3 has 15 residues. CDR3 sequence: CAISEVGLEAYEQFF. The CDR3 DNA reads TGTGCCATCAGTGAGGTGGGACTAGAGGCCTATGAGCAGTTCTTC.

The rearrangement uses TRBV19 and TRBJ1-2; TRBD1 agrees at 8 bases. CDR1 and CDR2 (germline): LNHDA, SQIVND (reference sequence). Trimming cost V 5 bases and J 6 bases; bases outside gene matches: 5. CDR3 size: 13 residues. The CDR3 DNA follows: TGTGCCAGTAGTCCCGACAGGGGAGATGGCTACACCTTC. It codes for CASSPDRGDGYTF.

This clone is a singleton in its sample. The V call is TRBV7-9, the J call TRBJ2-7; 12 positions agree with TRBD1. V trimming: 3 bases; J trimming: 6 bases; junction bases outside the gene matches: 3. From germline, CDR1 is SEHNR and CDR2 FQNEAQ (reference sequence). The length of the CDR3 is 14 residues. DNA of the CDR3: TGTGCCAGCAGCTTCGGGACAGGGGGCGTCGAGCAGTACTTC. It translates to CASSFGTGGVEQYF.

The rearrangement links TRBV19 to TRBJ2-7, with TRBD1 matching over 8 bases. Trimming cost V 5 bases and J 4 bases; bases outside gene matches: 4. The V gene's germline CDR1 is LNHDA and CDR2 SQIVND (reference sequence). This CDR3 comprises 13 residues. The CDR3, as DNA: TGTGCCAGTAGTTATCGGACAGGGTACGAGCAGTACTTC. Its protein is CASSYRTGYEQYF.

This rearrangement joins TRBV30 to TRBJ1-2, with 7 bases identical to TRBD1. The CDR3 is made up of 14 amino acids. Trimming removed 1 base from V and 3 bases from J; junction bases left unmatched: 5. The germline gives CDR1 GTSNPN, CDR2 SVGIG (reference sequence). In DNA, the CDR3 is TGTGCCTGGAGTGAGGAGACAGGGTACTATGGCTACACCTTC. This codes for CAWSEETGYYGYTF.